Following are 22 T cell receptor beta chains from one sample sequenced in a study of blood T cell repertoires in COVID-19. Clones were read by immunoSEQ multiplex PCR, and TCRdb kept only the in-frame ones, dropping some. The data contain 140,000 or so clones, roughly 79% of them singletons. Specimen: peripheral blood. All receptors derive from a man in his forties or fifties with active or convalescent COVID-19.

This clone was picked up many times. The rearrangement uses TRBV9 and TRBJ1-1; D is undetermined. The CDR3 length is 13 residues. CDR1 is SGDLS, CDR2 YYNGEE, per germline. V gave up 0 bases and J gave up 5 bases, with 8 bases separating them. This chain's CDR3 is CASSVGRRTEAFF. The CDR3 DNA follows: TGTGCCAGCAGCGTAGGTCGGAGGACTGAAGCTTTCTTT. Complete variable domain (other parts from reference TRBV9 and TRBJ1-1): DSGVTQTPKHLITATGQRVTLRCSPRSGDLSVYWYQQSLDQGLQFLIQYYNGEERAKGNILERFSAQQFPDLHSELNLSSLELGDSALYFCASSVGRRTEAFFGQGTRLTVV.

The V gene is TRBV19, the J gene TRBJ2-2; 8 bases are shared with TRBD1. The CDR3 is 16 amino acids. The V and J ends lost 3 bases and 0 bases, in that order; junction bases with no gene match: 3. In germline, CDR1 is LNHDA, CDR2 SQIVND (reference sequence). The CDR3 loop is CASSISGGANTGELFF. CDR3 in DNA: TGTGCCAGTAGTATTTCAGGGGGCGCGAACACCGGGGAGCTGTTTTTT.

The J gene is TRBJ1-6, the V gene TRBV19, with 8 nucleotides matching TRBD1. The CDR3 extends over 14 amino acids. The J segment lost 7 bases and the V segment lost 8 bases, leaving 7 bases of the junction unmatched. In germline, CDR1 is LNHDA, CDR2 SQIVND (reference sequence). The CDR3, as DNA: TGTGCCAGTTCTTACGACAGGGGCAATTCACCCCTCCACTTT. Translation: CASSYDRGNSPLHF.

The CDR3 sequence is CASRLPSGNPFF. The CDR3 DNA is TGTGCCAGTAGACTACCCAGCGGGAACCCCTTCTTC. The chain carries TRBV19 and TRBJ2-1; 7 bases align to TRBD2. V shed 6 bases and J 16 bases; nucleotides not matched to a gene: 12. The CDR3 spans 12 residues. Germline CDR1 reads LNHDA; CDR2 reads SQIVND (reference sequence).

CDR3 loop: CASKPGLASYEQYF. The CDR3 coding sequence is TGTGCCAGCAAACCGGGACTAGCGAGCTACGAGCAGTACTTC. The V and J genes are TRBV28 and TRBJ2-7, with TRBD2 matching 10 bases. The CDR3 is 14 residues long. The germline CDR1 and CDR2 sequences are MDHEN and SYDVKM. J was trimmed by 3 bases and V by 7 bases; bases with no gene match: 6.

This chain connects TRBV19 to TRBJ2-7, with 7 bases lining up with TRBD2. Trimming removed 7 bases from V and 2 bases from J; junction bases left unmatched: 8. Germline-derived CDR1 and CDR2 are LNHDA and SQIVND (reference sequence). CDR3 length equals 14 residues. This CDR3 reads CASNPGGGTYEQYF. DNA of the CDR3: TGTGCCAGTAACCCCGGCGGGGGAACCTACGAGCAGTACTTC.

This clone was found once. This rearrangement joins TRBV19 to TRBJ1-1, with a weak D call TRBD1 (6 bases). The ends were cut back, 6 bases at V and 5 bases at J, with 7 bases in the middle. Germline lookup yields CDR1 LNHDA and CDR2 SQIVND (reference sequence). CDR3 length equals 11 residues. The CDR3: CASRQGTEAFF. CDR3 DNA sequence: TGTGCCAGTAGACAGGGAACTGAAGCTTTCTTT.

This sequence joins TRBV27 and TRBJ2-1, with 8 nucleotides matching TRBD1. The V gene end was trimmed by 5 bases and the J gene end by 10 bases; junction bases not matched to a gene: 16. This CDR3 region has 16 residues. CDR1 and CDR2 from the germline V gene are MNHEY and SMNVEV (reference sequence). For the CDR3, the DNA is TGTGCCAGCAGTAAGCTACAGGGGGATCGACAATGGGAGCAGTTCTTC. It specifies CASSKLQGDRQWEQFF.

The chain employs TRBV6-5 and TRBJ2-3, with 9 nucleotides matching TRBD2. Unmatched junction bases numbered 8, after V lost 7 bases and J lost 3 bases. Germline CDR1 is MNHEY and CDR2 is SVGAGI. The CDR3 is 15 residues long. The CDR3 DNA follows: TGTGCCAGCATTACGAGCGGGAGGAAAACAGATACGCAGTATTTT. This gives the protein CASITSGRKTDTQYF.

Concerning this clone itself: This clone may be a read error of a much larger clone one base away. The gene calls are TRBV3-1 (or the pseudogene TRBV3-2) and TRBJ1-5; 9 bases agree with TRBD1. V trimming: 4 bases; J trimming: 0 bases; junction bases outside the gene matches: 4. CDR3 size: 16 residues. Germline V lookup: CDR1 LGHDT, CDR2 YNNKEL (reference sequence). The CDR3: CASSPGTGYSNQPQHF. Here the CDR3 DNA reads TGTGCCAGCAGCCCTGGGACAGGGTATAGCAATCAGCCCCAGCATTTT.

This chain joins TRBV7-9 and TRBJ2-5, with TRBD2 identical over 11 bases. Germline V CDR1 and CDR2: SEHNR, FQNEAQ (reference sequence). This CDR3 comprises 17 residues. The V and J ends lost 3 bases and 5 bases, in that order; junction bases with no gene match: 11. The CDR3 DNA follows: TGTGCCAGCAGCTTTCCAACCCCCCTAGCGGGAGGTGAGACCCAGTACTTC. Protein product: CASSFPTPLAGGETQYF.

V gene TRBV6-6 combines with J gene TRBJ1-6, with TRBD1 as a possible D gene (6 bases). The CDR3 consists of 16 residues. Germline-derived CDR1 and CDR2 are MNHNY and SVGAGI (reference sequence). V was cut by 4 bases and J by 0 bases, with 10 bases left in between. CDR3 region: CASSSDRVSYNSPLHF. As DNA, the CDR3 is TGTGCCAGCAGTTCGGACAGAGTCTCCTATAATTCACCCCTCCACTTT.

J is TRBJ1-1 and V is TRBV5-1, with a tentative D call TRBD1 (6 bases). Trimming shortened V by 1 base and J by 11 bases, and 15 bases separated the two germline ends. The CDR3 has 13 residues. CDR1 is SGHRS and CDR2 is YFSETQ in the germline V gene. The CDR3 loop reads CASSLLPGDPAFF. The CDR3 DNA follows: TGCGCCAGCAGCTTGCTCCCAGGGGACCCCGCTTTCTTT. The complete variable domain, with remaining parts taken from reference TRBV5-1 and TRBJ1-1, reads KAGVTQTPRYLIKTRGQQVTLSCSPISGHRSVSWYQQTPGQGLQFLFEYFSETQRNKGNFPGRFSGRQFSNSRSEMNVSTLELGDSALYLCASSLLPGDPAFFGQGTRLTVV.

This sequence joins TRBV4-1 and TRBJ1-1, with a weak D call TRBD1 (5 bases). V lost 3 bases, J lost 4 bases, and 15 bases lay in between. This CDR3 region has 15 residues. Looked up from germline, CDR1 is MGHRA and CDR2 is YSYEKL. The chain's CDR3 is CASSHQTGGVTEAFF. The CDR3 nucleotides read TGCGCCAGCAGCCACCAGACGGGAGGGGTCACTGAAGCTTTCTTT.

The CDR3 spells CASSYSGTPNTGELFF. Written as DNA, the CDR3 is TGTGCCAGCAGTTACTCTGGCACCCCGAACACCGGGGAGCTGTTTTTT. The chain links TRBV6-5 to TRBJ2-2; no clear D gene. V was pared by 0 bases and J by 0 bases, with 8 bases between. This CDR3 region has 16 residues. Germline V gives CDR1 MNHEY, CDR2 SVGAGI.

The chain employs TRBV6-1 and TRBJ2-7; a possible D gene is TRBD1 (6 bases). In germline, CDR1 is MNHNS, CDR2 SASEGT. The CDR3 runs to 14 residues. V lost 1 base, J lost 6 bases, and 13 bases lay in between. Written as DNA, the CDR3 is TGTGCCAGCAGTGAAGGTACCTTGGGGGCCGAGCAGTACTTC. Its protein product is CASSEGTLGAEQYF.

V is TRBV24-1 and J is TRBJ2-1, with 9 bases fitting TRBD2. Germline V lookup: CDR1 KGHDR, CDR2 SFDVKD. Trimming took 3 bases from V and 9 from J; bases not matched to a gene: 5. This CDR3 has 14 amino acids. The CDR3 loop is CATSDSGRPGEQFF. The CDR3 bases are TGTGCCACCAGTGATAGCGGGAGGCCCGGTGAGCAGTTCTTC.

This clone has a single count. The chain recombines TRBV2 with TRBJ2-3; a weak D match, TRBD2 (5 bases). From germline, CDR1 is SNHLY and CDR2 FYNNEI. There are 14 residues in the CDR3. V was trimmed by 10 bases and J by 0 bases, leaving 14 bases between them. The CDR3 nucleotides are TGTGCCACCTCAGCGGCCCGAAGCACAGATACGCAGTATTTT. This translates into CATSAARSTDTQYF.

V is TRBV9 and J is TRBJ2-7, with D perhaps matching TRBD1 (5 bases). The germline gives CDR1 SGDLS, CDR2 YYNGEE. Trimming removed 5 bases at V and 3 bases at J, with 12 bases between. The CDR3 is 13 residues long. CDR3 loop: CASSSGRDYEQYF. In nucleotides, the CDR3 is TGTGCCAGCAGTTCGGGCAGGGACTACGAGCAGTACTTC.

This clone came up once. The chain uses TRBV30 and TRBJ2-5; 14 bases are shared with TRBD2. The CDR3 totals 16 residues. Trimming cost V 2 bases and J 5 bases; bases outside gene matches: 7. Germline CDR1 is GTSNPN and CDR2 is SVGIG (reference sequence). DNA for the CDR3: TGTGCCTGGAGTCTCGGGACTAGCGGGAGAGGGGAGACCCAGTACTTC. This translates into CAWSLGTSGRGETQYF.

V gene TRBV19 combines with J gene TRBJ2-3; D gene ambiguous. This CDR3 contains 13 residues. Between the trimmed V and J ends, which lost 4 bases and 6 bases, there was a span of 11 bases. Germline lookup yields CDR1 LNHDA and CDR2 SQIVND (reference sequence). CDR3 sequence: CASSTPARDTQYF. The CDR3 bases are TGTGCCAGTAGTACGCCAGCGCGGGATACGCAGTATTTT.

The chain joins TRBV6-5 to TRBJ1-1; weak D call: TRBD1 (5 bases). Germline-derived CDR1 and CDR2 are MNHEY and SVGAGI. The CDR3 is 15 amino acids. Deletions cut 6 bases from V and 1 base from J, with 15 bases between. The CDR3 DNA sequence: TGTGCCAGCAGCAAAAGGGGCGGTCAGAACACTGAAGCTTTCTTT. Its protein product is CASSKRGGQNTEAFF.